This paragraph reports one T cell receptor beta chain. Its antigen is undetermined. Repeated repertoire sampling spanned the course of chemoradiotherapy. V shed 0 bases and J shed 0 bases, with 12 bases lying between them. Germline CDR1 and CDR2: SGHNT and YYREEE (reference sequence). The CDR3 spans 16 residues. This specimen belongs to a study of chemoradiotherapy in HPV16-positive cancers. Across the study: Functional T-cell assays on two HPV16-positive patients' cells defined candidate HPV-specific clones and common TCR motifs.

This table comes from immunoSEQ multiplex PCR, and its TCRdb copy is limited to in-frame clones, with some not included. The sample has tens of thousands of clones, roughly 90% seen once; the top ten hold over 4%. Study-level results: During treatment, candidate HPV-specific clones and E7-related motifs expanded in tumor.

This clonotype was obtained from a human donor with HPV-associated anogenital cancer. The chain couples TRBV5-4 to TRBJ1-2, with D possibly being TRBD1 (5 bases). Sequencing was performed on blood, taken from a patient who underwent chemoradiotherapy. The CDR3 DNA reads as TGTGCCAGCAGCTTGGAGGTAGAGGGGTCTAACTATGGCTACACCTTC. Translation: CASSLEVEGSNYGYTF. Full variable domain (rest looked up from reference TRBV5-4 and TRBJ1-2): ETGVTQSPTHLIKTRGQQVTLRCSSQSGHNTVSWYQQALGQGPQFIFQYYREEENGRGNFPPRFSGLQFPNYSSELNVNALELDDSALYLCASSLEVEGSNYGYTFGSGTRLTVV.